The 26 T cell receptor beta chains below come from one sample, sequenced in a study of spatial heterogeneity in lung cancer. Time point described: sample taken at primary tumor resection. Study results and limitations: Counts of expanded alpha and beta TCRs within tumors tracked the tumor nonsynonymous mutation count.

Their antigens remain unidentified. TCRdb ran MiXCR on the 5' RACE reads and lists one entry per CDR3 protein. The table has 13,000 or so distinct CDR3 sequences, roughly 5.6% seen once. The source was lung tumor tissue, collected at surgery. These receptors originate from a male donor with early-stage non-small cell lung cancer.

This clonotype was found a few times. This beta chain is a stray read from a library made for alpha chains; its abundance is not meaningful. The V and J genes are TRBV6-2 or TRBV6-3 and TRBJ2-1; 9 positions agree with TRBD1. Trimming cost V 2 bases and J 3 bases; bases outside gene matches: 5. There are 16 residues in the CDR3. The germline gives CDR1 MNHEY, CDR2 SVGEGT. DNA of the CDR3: TGTGCCAGCAGTTACGGTCGGACAGGGGTCTACAATGAGCAGTTCTTC. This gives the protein CASSYGRTGVYNEQFF.

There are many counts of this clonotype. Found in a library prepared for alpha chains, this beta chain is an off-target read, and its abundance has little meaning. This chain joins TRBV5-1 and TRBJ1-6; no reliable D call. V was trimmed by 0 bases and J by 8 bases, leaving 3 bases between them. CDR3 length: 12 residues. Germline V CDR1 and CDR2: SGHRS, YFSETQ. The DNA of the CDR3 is TGCGCCAGCAGCTTGGTTGATTCACCCCTCCACTTT. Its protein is CASSLVDSPLHF.

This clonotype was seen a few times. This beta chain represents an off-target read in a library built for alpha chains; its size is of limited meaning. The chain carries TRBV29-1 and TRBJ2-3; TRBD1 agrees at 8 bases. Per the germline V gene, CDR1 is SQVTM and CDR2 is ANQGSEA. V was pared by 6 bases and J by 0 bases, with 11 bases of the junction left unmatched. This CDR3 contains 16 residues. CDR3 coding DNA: TGCAGCGTCGCGGGCGACAGGGGAACTAGCACAGATACGCAGTATTTT. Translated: CSVAGDRGTSTDTQYF.

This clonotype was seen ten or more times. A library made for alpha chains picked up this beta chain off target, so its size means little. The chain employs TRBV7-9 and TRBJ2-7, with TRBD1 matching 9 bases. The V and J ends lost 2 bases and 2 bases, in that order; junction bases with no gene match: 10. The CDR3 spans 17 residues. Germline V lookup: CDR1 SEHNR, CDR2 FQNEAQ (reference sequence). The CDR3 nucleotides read TGTGCCAGCAGCTTACCGAAGACAGGGGGTACTACCTACGAGCAGTACTTC. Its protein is CASSLPKTGGTTYEQYF.

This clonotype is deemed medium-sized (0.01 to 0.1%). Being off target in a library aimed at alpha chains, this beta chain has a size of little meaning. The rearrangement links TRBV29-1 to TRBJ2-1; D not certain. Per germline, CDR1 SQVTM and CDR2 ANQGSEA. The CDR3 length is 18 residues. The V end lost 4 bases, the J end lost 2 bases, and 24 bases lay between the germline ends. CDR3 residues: CSVGLIGADILTYNEQFF. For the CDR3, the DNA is TGCAGCGTTGGACTGATTGGCGCGGATATCCTTACCTACAATGAGCAGTTCTTC.

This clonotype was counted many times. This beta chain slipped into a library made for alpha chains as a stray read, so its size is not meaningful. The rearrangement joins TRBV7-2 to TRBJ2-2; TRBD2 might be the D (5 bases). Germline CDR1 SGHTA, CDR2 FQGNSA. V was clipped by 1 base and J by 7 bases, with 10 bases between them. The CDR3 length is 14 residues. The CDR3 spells CASSLVRVSGELFF. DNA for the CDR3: TGTGCCAGCAGCTTAGTGCGGGTCAGCGGGGAGCTGTTTTTT.

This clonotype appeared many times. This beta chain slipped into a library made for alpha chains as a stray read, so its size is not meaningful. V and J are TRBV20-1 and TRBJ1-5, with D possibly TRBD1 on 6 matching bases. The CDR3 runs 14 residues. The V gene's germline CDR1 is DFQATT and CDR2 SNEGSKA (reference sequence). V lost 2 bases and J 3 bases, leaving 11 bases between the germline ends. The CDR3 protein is CSARRGTFNQPQHF. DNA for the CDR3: TGCAGTGCTAGAAGGGGGACATTCAATCAGCCCCAGCATTTT.

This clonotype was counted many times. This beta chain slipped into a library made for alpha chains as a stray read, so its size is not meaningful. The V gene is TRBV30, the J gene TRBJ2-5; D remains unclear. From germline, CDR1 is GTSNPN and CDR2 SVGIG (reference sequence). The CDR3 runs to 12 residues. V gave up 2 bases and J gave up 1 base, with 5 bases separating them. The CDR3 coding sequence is TGTGCCTGGAGTAAAGGCCAAGAGACCCAGTACTTC. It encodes CAWSKGQETQYF.

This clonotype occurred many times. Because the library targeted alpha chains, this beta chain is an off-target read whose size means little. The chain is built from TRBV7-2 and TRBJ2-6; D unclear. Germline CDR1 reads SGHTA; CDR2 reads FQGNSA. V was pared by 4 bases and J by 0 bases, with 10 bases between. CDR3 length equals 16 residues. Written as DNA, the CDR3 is TGTGCCAGCAGCTATGACGGCGACTCTGGGGCCAACGTCCTGACTTTC. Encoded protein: CASSYDGDSGANVLTF.

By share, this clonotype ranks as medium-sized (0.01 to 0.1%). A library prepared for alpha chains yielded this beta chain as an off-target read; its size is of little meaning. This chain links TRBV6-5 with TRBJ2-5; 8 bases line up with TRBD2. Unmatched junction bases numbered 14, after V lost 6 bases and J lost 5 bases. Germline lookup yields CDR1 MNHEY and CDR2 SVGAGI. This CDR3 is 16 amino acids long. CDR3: CASSPWRGAGLETQYF. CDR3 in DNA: TGTGCCAGCAGCCCATGGCGGGGGGCCGGGTTGGAGACCCAGTACTTC.

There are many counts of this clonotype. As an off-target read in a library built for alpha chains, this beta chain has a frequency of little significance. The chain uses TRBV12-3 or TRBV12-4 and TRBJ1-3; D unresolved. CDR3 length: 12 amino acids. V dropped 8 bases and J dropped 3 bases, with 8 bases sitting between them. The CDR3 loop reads CASAGSGNTIYF. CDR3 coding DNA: TGTGCCAGCGCGGGGAGTGGAAACACCATATATTTT.

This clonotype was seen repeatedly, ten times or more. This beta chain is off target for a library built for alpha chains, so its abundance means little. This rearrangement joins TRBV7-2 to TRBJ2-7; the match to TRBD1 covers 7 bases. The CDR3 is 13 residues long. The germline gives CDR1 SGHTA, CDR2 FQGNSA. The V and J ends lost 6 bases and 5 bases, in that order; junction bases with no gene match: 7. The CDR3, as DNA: TGTGCCAGCAGGTTAAGACAGGGCAACGAGCAGTACTTC. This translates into CASRLRQGNEQYF. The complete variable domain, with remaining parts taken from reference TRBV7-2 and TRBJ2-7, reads GAGVSQSPSNKVTEKGKDVELRCDPISGHTALYWYRQSLGQGLEFLIYFQGNSAPDKSGLPSDRFSAERTGGSVSTLTIQRTQQEDSAVYLCASRLRQGNEQYFGPGTRLTVT.

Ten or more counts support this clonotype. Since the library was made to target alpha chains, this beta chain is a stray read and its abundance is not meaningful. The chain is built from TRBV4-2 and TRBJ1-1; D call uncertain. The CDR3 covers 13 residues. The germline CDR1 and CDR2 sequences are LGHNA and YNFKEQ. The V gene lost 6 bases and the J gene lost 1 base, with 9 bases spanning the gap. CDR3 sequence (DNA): TGTGCCAGCAGTGTCTCGTGGAACACTGAAGCTTTCTTT. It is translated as CASSVSWNTEAFF.

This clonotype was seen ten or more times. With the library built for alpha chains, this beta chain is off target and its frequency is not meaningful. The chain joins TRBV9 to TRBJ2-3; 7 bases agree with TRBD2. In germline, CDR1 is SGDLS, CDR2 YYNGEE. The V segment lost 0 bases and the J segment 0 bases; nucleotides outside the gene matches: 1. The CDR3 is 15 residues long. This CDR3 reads CASSVGGGSTDTQYF. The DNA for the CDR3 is TGTGCCAGCAGCGTAGGGGGAGGGAGCACAGATACGCAGTATTTT.

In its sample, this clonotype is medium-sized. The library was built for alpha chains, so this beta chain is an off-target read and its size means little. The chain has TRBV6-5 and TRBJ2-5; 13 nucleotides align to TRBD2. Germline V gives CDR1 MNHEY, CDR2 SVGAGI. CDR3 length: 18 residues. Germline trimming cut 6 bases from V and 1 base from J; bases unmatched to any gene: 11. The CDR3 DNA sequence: TGTGCCAGCAGCACCCCTGGGACTAGCGGGGTATTCCAAGAGACCCAGTACTTC. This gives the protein CASSTPGTSGVFQETQYF.

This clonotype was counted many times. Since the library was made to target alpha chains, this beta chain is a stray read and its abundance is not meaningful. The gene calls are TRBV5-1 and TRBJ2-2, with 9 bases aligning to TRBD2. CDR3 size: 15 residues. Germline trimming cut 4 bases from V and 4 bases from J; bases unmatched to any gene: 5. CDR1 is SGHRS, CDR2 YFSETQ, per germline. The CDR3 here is CASSPTSGFTGELFF. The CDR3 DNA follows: TGCGCCAGCAGCCCGACTAGCGGCTTCACCGGGGAGCTGTTTTTT.

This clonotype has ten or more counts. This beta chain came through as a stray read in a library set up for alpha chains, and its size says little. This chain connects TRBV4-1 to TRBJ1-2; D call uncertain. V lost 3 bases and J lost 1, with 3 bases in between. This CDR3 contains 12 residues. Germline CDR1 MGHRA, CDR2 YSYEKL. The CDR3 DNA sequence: TGCGCCAGCAGCCACCTTAACTATGGCTACACCTTC. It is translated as CASSHLNYGYTF.

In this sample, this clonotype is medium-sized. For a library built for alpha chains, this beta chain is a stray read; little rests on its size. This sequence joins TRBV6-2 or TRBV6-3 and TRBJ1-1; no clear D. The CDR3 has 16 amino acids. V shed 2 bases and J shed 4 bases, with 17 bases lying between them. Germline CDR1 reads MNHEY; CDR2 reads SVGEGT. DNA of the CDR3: TGTGCCAGCAGTTACCCCTATGGGAAAAAGGGCACTGAAGCTTTCTTT. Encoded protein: CASSYPYGKKGTEAFF.

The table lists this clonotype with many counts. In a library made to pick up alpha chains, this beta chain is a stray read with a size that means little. CDR3 sequence reads: CASRKEAGNTEAFF. The CDR3 nucleotides are TGTGCCAGCAGAAAAGAGGCGGGGAACACTGAAGCTTTCTTT. The chain uses TRBV2 and TRBJ1-1; D call uncertain. Germline CDR1 is SNHLY and CDR2 is FYNNEI. The CDR3 is 14 amino acids. V lost 6 bases to trimming and J lost 1 base, with 12 bases between them.

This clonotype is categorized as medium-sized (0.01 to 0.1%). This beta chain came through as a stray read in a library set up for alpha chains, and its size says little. CDR3 in DNA: TGTGCCAGCAGCTTAGGGCGGTCCTACGAGCAGTACTTC. Protein product: CASSLGRSYEQYF. The V call is TRBV7-2, the J call TRBJ2-7; D uncertain. V lost 1 base to trimming and J lost 1 base, with 5 bases between them. This CDR3 is built from 13 residues. Germline CDR1 and CDR2: SGHTA and FQGNSA.

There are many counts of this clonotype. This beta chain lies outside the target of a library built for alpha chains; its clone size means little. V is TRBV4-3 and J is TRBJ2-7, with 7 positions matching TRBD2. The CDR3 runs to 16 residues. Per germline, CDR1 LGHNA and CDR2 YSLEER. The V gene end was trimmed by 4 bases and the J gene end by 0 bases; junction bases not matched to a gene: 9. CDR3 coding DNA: TGCGCCAGCAGCCCCGTTTGGGGGGGGAGCTCCTACGAGCAGTACTTC. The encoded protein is CASSPVWGGSSYEQYF.

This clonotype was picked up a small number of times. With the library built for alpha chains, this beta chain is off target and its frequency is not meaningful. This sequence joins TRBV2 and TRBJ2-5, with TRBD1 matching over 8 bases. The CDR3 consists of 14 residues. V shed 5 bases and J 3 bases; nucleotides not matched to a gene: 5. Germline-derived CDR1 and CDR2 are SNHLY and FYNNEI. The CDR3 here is CASSQGAYEETQYF. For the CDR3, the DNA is TGTGCCAGCAGTCAGGGGGCGTATGAAGAGACCCAGTACTTC.

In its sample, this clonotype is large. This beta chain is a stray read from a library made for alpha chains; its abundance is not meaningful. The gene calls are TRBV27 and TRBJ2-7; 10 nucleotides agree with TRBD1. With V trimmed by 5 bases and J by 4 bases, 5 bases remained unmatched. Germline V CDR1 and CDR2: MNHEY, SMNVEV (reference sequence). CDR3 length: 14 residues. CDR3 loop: CASSTRQGAYEQYF. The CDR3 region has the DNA TGTGCCAGCAGTACCCGACAGGGGGCGTACGAGCAGTACTTC.

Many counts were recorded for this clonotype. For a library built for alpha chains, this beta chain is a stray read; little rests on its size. The CDR3 sequence is CASSLTGETEAFF. The CDR3 DNA is TGTGCCAGCAGTTTAACGGGAGAGACTGAAGCTTTCTTT. The V call is TRBV12-3 or TRBV12-4, the J call TRBJ1-1; no reliable D call. The ends were cut back, 2 bases at V and 5 bases at J, with 9 bases in the middle. The CDR3 has 13 amino acids.

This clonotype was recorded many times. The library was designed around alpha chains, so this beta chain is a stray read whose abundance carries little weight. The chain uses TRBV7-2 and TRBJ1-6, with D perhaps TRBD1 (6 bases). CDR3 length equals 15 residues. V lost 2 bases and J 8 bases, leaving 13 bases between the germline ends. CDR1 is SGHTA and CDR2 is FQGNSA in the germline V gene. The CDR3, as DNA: TGTGCCAGCAGCTTAAATAGGGCAGGGGATTCACCCCTCCACTTT. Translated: CASSLNRAGDSPLHF.

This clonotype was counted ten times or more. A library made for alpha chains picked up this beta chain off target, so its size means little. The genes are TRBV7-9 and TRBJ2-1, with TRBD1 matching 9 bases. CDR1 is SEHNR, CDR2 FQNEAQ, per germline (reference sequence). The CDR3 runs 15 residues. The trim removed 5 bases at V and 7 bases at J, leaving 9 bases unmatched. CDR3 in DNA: TGTGCCAGCAGCACACGGGACAGGGCCTCGAATGAGCAGTTCTTC. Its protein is CASSTRDRASNEQFF.